These T cell receptor beta chains were read from a single sample in a study of CD8 T cells in ankylosing spondylitis. TCRdb fed the 5' RACE reads into MiXCR, producing one record per CDR3 protein. The table has around 180,000 distinct CDR3 sequences, 10% to 15% seen once. The sequenced sample was blood, either unsorted or a sorted T cell fraction (not recorded which). The source of these receptors is a female donor with ankylosing spondylitis or in good health (not recorded which). Each CDR3 is given with its conserved first and last residue.

v_call	j_call	cdr3_length	cdr3_aa
TRBV5-5	TRBJ2-3	16	CASSHLGQTTTDTQYF
TRBV9	TRBJ2-3	15	CASSQLAGRTDTQYF
TRBV25-1	TRBJ2-7	16	CASSVGYRSPCYEQYF
TRBV19	TRBJ2-7	15	CASREGLASSYEQYF
TRBV7-8	TRBJ2-7	16	CASSLAGSGPTYEQYF
TRBV14	TRBJ2-1	12	CASGLLRNEQFF
TRBV10-3	TRBJ2-2	15	CAISPPAGGTGELFF
TRBV11-2	TRBJ2-7	15	CASSQQTGGTYEQYF
TRBV7-3	TRBJ2-1	16	CASSLTRTSEGNEQFF
TRBV6-2/TRBV6-3	TRBJ2-1	13	CASSYRPNNEQFF
TRBV12-3/TRBV12-4	TRBJ2-1	17	CASSFLSWRVTNNEQFF
TRBV20-1	TRBJ2-1	14	CSSLAGGSYNEQFF
TRBV7-9	TRBJ1-4	13	CASSSAEGEKLFF
TRBV7-2	TRBJ2-7	14	CASSQSGRAYEQYF
TRBV27	TRBJ2-1	12	CASGTGDNEQFF
TRBV19	TRBJ1-2	13	CASSRTVDYGYTF
TRBV7-9	TRBJ2-1	16	CASSQPGGPSYNEQFF
TRBV5-6	TRBJ2-5	13	CASSRQGMETQCF
TRBV9	TRBJ1-2	10	CASSVGGYTF
TRBV27	TRBJ2-1	17	CASGGEPIAVRYNEQFF